The T cell receptor beta chain under discussion was sequenced for a study of T-cell memory formation after mild COVID-19. The length of the CDR3 is 15 residues. Germline assignment: CDR1 SGHVS and CDR2 FQNEAQ. V gave up 5 bases and J gave up 1 base, with 14 bases separating them. TCRdb re-called the 5' RACE reads with MiXCR, one entry per CDR3 protein. The data show hundreds of thousands of distinct CDR3 sequences, with approximately 15% seen just once and under 25% held by the top ten. Specimen: PBMCs or a T cell subset sorted from them (not recorded which). The sequence was collected from a man younger than 35 who had mild COVID-19 (a few samples of this study predate the infection). Cell type and time point are not known. The chain employs TRBV7-8 and TRBJ1-1; a possible D gene is TRBD1 (5 bases). In nucleotides, the CDR3 is TGTGCCAGCAGCCGTTACGGGGCAGGGAACACTGAAGCTTTCTTT. This sequence encodes CASSRYGAGNTEAFF.